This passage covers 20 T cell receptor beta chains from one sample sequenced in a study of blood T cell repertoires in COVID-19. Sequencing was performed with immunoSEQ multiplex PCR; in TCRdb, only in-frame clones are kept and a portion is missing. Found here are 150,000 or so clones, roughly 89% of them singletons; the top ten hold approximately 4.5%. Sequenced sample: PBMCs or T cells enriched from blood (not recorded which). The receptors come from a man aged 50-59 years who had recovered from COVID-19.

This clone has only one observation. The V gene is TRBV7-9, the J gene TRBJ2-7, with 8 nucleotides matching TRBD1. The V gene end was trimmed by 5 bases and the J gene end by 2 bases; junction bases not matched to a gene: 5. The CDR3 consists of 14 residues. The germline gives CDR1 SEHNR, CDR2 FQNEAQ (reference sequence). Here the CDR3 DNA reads TGTGCCAGCAGCCGGGACAGGCTAACCTACGAGCAGTACTTC. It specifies CASSRDRLTYEQYF.

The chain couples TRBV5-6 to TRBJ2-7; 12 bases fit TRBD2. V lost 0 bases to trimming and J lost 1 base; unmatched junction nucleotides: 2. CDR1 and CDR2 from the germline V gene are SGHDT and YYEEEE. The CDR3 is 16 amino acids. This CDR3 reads CASSLAGTSGSYEQYF. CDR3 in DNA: TGTGCCAGCAGCTTGGCCGGGACTAGCGGGTCCTACGAGCAGTACTTC.

The CDR3 nucleotides read TGTGCCACCCAGCCCGAGGCGACCTACGAGCAGTACTTC. Amino acids: CATQPEATYEQYF. The chain carries TRBV2 and TRBJ2-7, with unresolved D. Germline V gene lookup returns CDR1 SNHLY and CDR2 FYNNEI. The V and J ends lost 10 bases and 2 bases respectively, with 15 bases between them. The CDR3 contains 13 residues. Variable domain in full (rest from reference TRBV2 and TRBJ2-7): EPEVTQTPSHQVTQMGQEVILRCVPISNHLYFYWYRQILGQKVEFLVSFYNNEISEKSEIFDDQFSVERPDGSNFTLKIRSTKLEDSAMYFCATQPEATYEQYFGPGTRLTVT.

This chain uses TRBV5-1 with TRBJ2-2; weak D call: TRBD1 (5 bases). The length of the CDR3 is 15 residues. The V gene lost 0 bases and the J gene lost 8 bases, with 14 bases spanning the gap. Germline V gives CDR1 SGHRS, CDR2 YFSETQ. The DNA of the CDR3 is TGCGCCAGCAGCTTGGCCAGGGATGGCACAGGGGAGCTGTTTTTT. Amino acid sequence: CASSLARDGTGELFF.

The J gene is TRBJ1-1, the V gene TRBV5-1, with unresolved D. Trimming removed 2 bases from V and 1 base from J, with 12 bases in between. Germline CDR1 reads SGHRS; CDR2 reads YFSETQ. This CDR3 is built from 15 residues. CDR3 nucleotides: TGCGCCAGCAGCTTCATGAACAGTTGGAACACTGAAGCTTTCTTT. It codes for CASSFMNSWNTEAFF.

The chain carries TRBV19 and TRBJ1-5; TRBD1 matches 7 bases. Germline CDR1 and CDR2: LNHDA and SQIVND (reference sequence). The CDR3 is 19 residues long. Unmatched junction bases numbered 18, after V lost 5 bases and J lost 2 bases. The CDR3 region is CASSPTETGTRIRNQPQHF. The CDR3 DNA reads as TGTGCCAGTAGTCCGACCGAGACAGGGACGAGGATCCGCAATCAGCCCCAGCATTTT.

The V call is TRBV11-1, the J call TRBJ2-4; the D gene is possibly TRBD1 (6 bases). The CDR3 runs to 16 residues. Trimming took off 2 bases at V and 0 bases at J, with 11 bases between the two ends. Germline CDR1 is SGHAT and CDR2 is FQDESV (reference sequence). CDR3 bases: TGTGCCAGCAGCTTATCCCAACAGGGAGCCAAAAACATTCAGTACTTC. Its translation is CASSLSQQGAKNIQYF.

The CDR3 protein is CASSPQTGPYEQYF. CDR3 DNA: TGTGCCAGCAGTCCCCAGACAGGGCCATACGAGCAGTACTTC. The gene calls are TRBV6-5 and TRBJ2-7; 7 bases are shared with TRBD1. CDR3 length: 14 amino acids. The junction had 8 bases not matched to a gene; V was cut back by 5 bases and J by 4 bases. CDR1 is MNHEY, CDR2 SVGAGI, per germline.

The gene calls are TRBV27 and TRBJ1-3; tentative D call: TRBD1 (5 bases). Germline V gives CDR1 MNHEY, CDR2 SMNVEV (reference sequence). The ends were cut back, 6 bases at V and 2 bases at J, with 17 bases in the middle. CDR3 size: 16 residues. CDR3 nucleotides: TGTGCCAGCAGAAGCACGGGACTCGGACCTGGAAACACCATATATTTT. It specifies CASRSTGLGPGNTIYF.

The CDR3 DNA is TGTGCCAGCAGCTTCCAGTATACCTACGAGCAGTACTTC. The encoded protein is CASSFQYTYEQYF. J is TRBJ2-7 and V is TRBV7-2, with unresolved D. Germline values: CDR1 SGHTA, CDR2 FQGNSA. The length of the CDR3 is 13 residues. V lost 3 bases to trimming and J lost 2 bases, with 8 bases between them. Complete variable domain (other parts from reference TRBV7-2 and TRBJ2-7): GAGVSQSPSNKVTEKGKDVELRCDPISGHTALYWYRQSLGQGLEFLIYFQGNSAPDKSGLPSDRFSAERTGGSVSTLTIQRTQQEDSAVYLCASSFQYTYEQYFGPGTRLTVT.

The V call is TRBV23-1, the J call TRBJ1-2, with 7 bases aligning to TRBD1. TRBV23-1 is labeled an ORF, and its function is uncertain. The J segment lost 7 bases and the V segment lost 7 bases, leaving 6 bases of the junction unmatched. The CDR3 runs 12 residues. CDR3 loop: CASTTGVCGYTF. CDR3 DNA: TGCGCCAGCACTACAGGGGTTTGTGGCTACACCTTC.

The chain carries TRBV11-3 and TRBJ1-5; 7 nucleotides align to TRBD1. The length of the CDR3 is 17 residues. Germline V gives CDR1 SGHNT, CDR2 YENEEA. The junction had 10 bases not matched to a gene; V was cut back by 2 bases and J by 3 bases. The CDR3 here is CASSLLASGQHNQPQHF. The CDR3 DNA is TGTGCCAGCAGCTTATTAGCTTCGGGACAGCACAATCAGCCCCAGCATTTT.

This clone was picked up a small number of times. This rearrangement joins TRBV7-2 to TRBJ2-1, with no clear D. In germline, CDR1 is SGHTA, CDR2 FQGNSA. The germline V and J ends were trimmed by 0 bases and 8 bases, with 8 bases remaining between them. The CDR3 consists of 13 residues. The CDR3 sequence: CASSLAWSDEQFF. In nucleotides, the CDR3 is TGTGCCAGCAGCTTAGCGTGGAGCGATGAGCAGTTCTTC. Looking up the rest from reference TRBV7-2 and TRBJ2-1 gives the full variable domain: GAGVSQSPSNKVTEKGKDVELRCDPISGHTALYWYRQSLGQGLEFLIYFQGNSAPDKSGLPSDRFSAERTGGSVSTLTIQRTQQEDSAVYLCASSLAWSDEQFFGPGTRLTVL.

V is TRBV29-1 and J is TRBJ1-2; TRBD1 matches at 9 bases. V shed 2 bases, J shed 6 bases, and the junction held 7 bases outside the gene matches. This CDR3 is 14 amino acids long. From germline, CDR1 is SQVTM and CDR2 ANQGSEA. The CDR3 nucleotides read TGCAGCGTTGAAAGGGTAGGGGACAGGGATGGCTACACCTTC. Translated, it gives CSVERVGDRDGYTF.

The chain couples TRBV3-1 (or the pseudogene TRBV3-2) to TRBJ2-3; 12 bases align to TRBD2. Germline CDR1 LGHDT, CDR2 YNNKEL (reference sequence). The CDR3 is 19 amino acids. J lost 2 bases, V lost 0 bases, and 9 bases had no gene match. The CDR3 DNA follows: TGTGCCAGCAGCCAAGAATTAAATGGACTAGCGGGGAACACAGATACGCAGTATTTT. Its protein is CASSQELNGLAGNTDTQYF.

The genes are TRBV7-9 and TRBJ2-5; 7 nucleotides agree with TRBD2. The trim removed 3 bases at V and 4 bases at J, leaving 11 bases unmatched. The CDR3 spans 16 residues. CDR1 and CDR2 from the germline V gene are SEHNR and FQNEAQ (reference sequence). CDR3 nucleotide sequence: TGTGCCAGCAGCTTCGGGGGAGGGAGCGTTGCAGAGACCCAGTACTTC. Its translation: CASSFGGGSVAETQYF.

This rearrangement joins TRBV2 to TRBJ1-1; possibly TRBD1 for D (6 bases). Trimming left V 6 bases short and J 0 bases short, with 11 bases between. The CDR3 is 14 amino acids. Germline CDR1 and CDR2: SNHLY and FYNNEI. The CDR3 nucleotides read TGTGCCAGCAGGATTCAGGGGATGAACACTGAAGCTTTCTTT. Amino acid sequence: CASRIQGMNTEAFF.

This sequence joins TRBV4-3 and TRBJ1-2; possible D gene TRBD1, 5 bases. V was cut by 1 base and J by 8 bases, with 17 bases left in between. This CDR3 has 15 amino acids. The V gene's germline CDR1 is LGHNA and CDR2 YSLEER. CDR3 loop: CASSQVVAGKWGYTF. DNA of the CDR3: TGCGCCAGCAGCCAAGTTGTGGCAGGGAAATGGGGCTACACCTTC.

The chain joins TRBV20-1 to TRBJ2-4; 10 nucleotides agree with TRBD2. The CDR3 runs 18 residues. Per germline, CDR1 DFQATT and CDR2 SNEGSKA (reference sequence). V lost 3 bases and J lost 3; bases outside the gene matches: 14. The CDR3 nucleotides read TGCAGTGCTAGTCCTAGCGGGAGTTTCTTGCGTGACAAAAACATTCAGTACTTC. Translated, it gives CSASPSGSFLRDKNIQYF.

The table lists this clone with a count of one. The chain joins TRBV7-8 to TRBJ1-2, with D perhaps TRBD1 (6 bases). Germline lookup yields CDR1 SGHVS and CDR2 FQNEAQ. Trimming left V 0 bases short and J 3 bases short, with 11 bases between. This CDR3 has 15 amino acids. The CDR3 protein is CASSLAAQGYYGYTF. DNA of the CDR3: TGTGCCAGCAGCTTAGCAGCACAGGGATACTATGGCTACACCTTC.